These T cell receptor beta chains were read from a single sample in a study of somatic mutations in cytotoxic T cells in rheumatoid arthritis. This table comes from immunoSEQ multiplex PCR, and its TCRdb copy is limited to in-frame clones, with some not included. The sample yields under 2,500 clones, roughly three quarters seen once. The sequences come from CD8+ T cells sorted from blood, collected at a follow-up visit. The receptors were sampled from a man in his 70s with rheumatoid arthritis. The CDR3 runs from the conserved cysteine through the conserved F or W. D genes are given only for firm matches. The size field is filled for only some rows; it gives once, few, many or a size class.

d_call: NA; clone_size: once; j_call: TRBJ2-7; v_call: TRBV4-1; cdr3_aa: CASSQVAAPGYEQYF; cdr3_nt: TGCGCCAGCAGCCAAGTGGCTGCACCAGGGTACGAGCAGTACTTC
d_call: NA; clone_size: NA; j_call: TRBJ2-5; v_call: TRBV6-6; cdr3_aa: CASSSGVPIETQYF; cdr3_nt: TGTGCCAGCAGTTCAGGGGTGCCAATAGAGACCCAGTACTTC
d_call: NA; clone_size: NA; j_call: TRBJ1-1; v_call: TRBV4-1; cdr3_aa: CASSQVGGTDTEAFF; cdr3_nt: TGCGCCAGCAGCCAAGTGGGGGGCACGGACACTGAAGCTTTCTTT
d_call: TRBD1; clone_size: NA; j_call: TRBJ2-3; v_call: TRBV2; cdr3_aa: CASNDRGVTDTQYF; cdr3_nt: TGTGCCAGCAACGACAGGGGGGTCACAGATACGCAGTATTTT
d_call: TRBD2; clone_size: NA; j_call: TRBJ2-1; v_call: TRBV19; cdr3_aa: CASSILAGTYNEQFF; cdr3_nt: TGTGCCAGTAGTATACTAGCGGGAACCTACAATGAGCAGTTCTTC
d_call: NA; clone_size: NA; j_call: TRBJ2-2; v_call: TRBV28; cdr3_aa: CASSFVRGGELFF; cdr3_nt: TGTGCCAGCAGTTTCGTGAGGGGTGGGGAGCTGTTTTTT
d_call: NA; clone_size: NA; j_call: TRBJ1-2; v_call: TRBV5-8; cdr3_aa: CASSSFQGHNYGYTF; cdr3_nt: TGTGCCAGCAGCTCTTTCCAGGGACACAACTATGGCTACACCTTC
d_call: TRBD1; clone_size: NA; j_call: TRBJ2-1; v_call: TRBV29-1; cdr3_aa: CSVLTGTGGRNEQFF; cdr3_nt: TGCAGCGTTCTTACCGGGACAGGGGGCCGCAATGAGCAGTTCTTC
d_call: NA; clone_size: NA; j_call: TRBJ2-3; v_call: TRBV15; cdr3_aa: CATSSGSTDTQYF; cdr3_nt: TGTGCCACCTCCAGCGGGAGCACAGATACGCAGTATTTT
d_call: NA; clone_size: NA; j_call: TRBJ2-3; v_call: TRBV7-8; cdr3_aa: CASSLFDVGTGAHF; cdr3_nt: NA
d_call: NA; clone_size: NA; j_call: TRBJ1-5; v_call: TRBV5-8; cdr3_aa: CASSLVGGAYSNQPQHF; cdr3_nt: TGTGCCAGCAGCTTGGTGGGGGGGGCTTATAGCAATCAGCCCCAGCATTTT
d_call: NA; clone_size: medium-sized; j_call: TRBJ2-5; v_call: TRBV7-6; cdr3_aa: CASSLEWVGQETQYF; cdr3_nt: TGTGCCAGCAGCTTAGAATGGGTGGGGCAAGAGACCCAGTACTTC
d_call: NA; clone_size: NA; j_call: TRBJ2-1; v_call: TRBV5-4; cdr3_aa: CASSLRGANEQFF; cdr3_nt: TGTGCCAGCAGCTTACGGGGGGCGAATGAGCAGTTCTTC
d_call: TRBD2; clone_size: few; j_call: TRBJ2-7; v_call: TRBV29-1; cdr3_aa: CSVHLGTSAYEQYF; cdr3_nt: TGCAGCGTCCATCTAGGGACTAGCGCGTACGAGCAGTACTTC
d_call: NA; clone_size: NA; j_call: TRBJ2-1; v_call: TRBV2; cdr3_aa: CASSVGGREQFF; cdr3_nt: TGTGCCAGCAGTGTGGGGGGTCGTGAGCAGTTCTTC
d_call: NA; clone_size: NA; j_call: TRBJ2-1; v_call: TRBV6-4; cdr3_aa: CASSGTSYNEQFF; cdr3_nt: TGTGCCAGCAGTGGGACTTCATACAATGAGCAGTTCTTC
d_call: NA; clone_size: NA; j_call: TRBJ1-5; v_call: TRBV10-3; cdr3_aa: CAISASPESNNQPQHF; cdr3_nt: TGTGCCATCAGTGCCTCCCCAGAATCCAACAATCAGCCCCAGCATTTT
d_call: NA; clone_size: once; j_call: TRBJ2-7; v_call: TRBV5-5; cdr3_aa: CASSLDSLRPEQYF; cdr3_nt: TGTGCCAGCAGCTTGGACAGTCTAAGGCCCGAGCAGTACTTC
d_call: NA; clone_size: few; j_call: TRBJ2-2; v_call: TRBV4-1; cdr3_aa: CASSQGNTGELFF; cdr3_nt: TGCGCCAGCAGCCAGGGAAACACCGGGGAGCTGTTTTTT
d_call: NA; clone_size: NA; j_call: TRBJ2-1; v_call: TRBV2; cdr3_aa: CASSEVWSSYNEQFF; cdr3_nt: TGTGCCAGCAGTGAGGTCTGGAGCTCCTACAATGAGCAGTTCTTC
d_call: NA; clone_size: NA; j_call: TRBJ1-1; v_call: TRBV11-2; cdr3_aa: CASSLMSAGNTEAFF; cdr3_nt: TGTGCCAGCAGCTTAATGTCGGCAGGGAACACTGAAGCTTTCTTT
d_call: NA; clone_size: NA; j_call: TRBJ1-1; v_call: TRBV7-9; cdr3_aa: CASSHPLRLTQGLNTEAFF; cdr3_nt: TGTGCCAGCAGCCACCCCCTGAGGTTGACCCAGGGGCTGAACACTGAAGCTTTCTTT
d_call: NA; clone_size: NA; j_call: TRBJ2-3; v_call: TRBV27; cdr3_aa: CASNHYSGSTDTQYF; cdr3_nt: TGTGCCAGCAATCACTATAGCGGTAGCACAGATACGCAGTATTTT
d_call: TRBD1; clone_size: NA; j_call: TRBJ2-4; v_call: TRBV4-1; cdr3_aa: CASSRGTGNIQYF; cdr3_nt: TGCGCCAGCAGCCGTGGGACAGGGAACATTCAGTACTTC
d_call: TRBD2; clone_size: once; j_call: TRBJ2-3; v_call: TRBV5-6; cdr3_aa: CASSLALAGRNTQYF; cdr3_nt: TGTGCCAGCAGCTTGGCGCTAGCGGGAAGAAATACGCAGTATTTT
d_call: NA; clone_size: NA; j_call: TRBJ2-3; v_call: TRBV27; cdr3_aa: CASSSGEALTSSTDTQYF; cdr3_nt: TGTGCCAGCAGCTCCGGTGAGGCACTCACCTCTAGCACAGATACGCAGTATTTT
d_call: NA; clone_size: NA; j_call: TRBJ2-1; v_call: TRBV27; cdr3_aa: CASSSGPSNEQFF; cdr3_nt: TGTGCCAGCAGTTCTGGACCTAGCAATGAGCAGTTCTTC
d_call: NA; clone_size: NA; j_call: TRBJ2-6; v_call: TRBV5-5; cdr3_aa: CASSFAGANVLTF; cdr3_nt: TGTGCCAGCAGTTTCGCTGGGGCCAACGTCCTGACTTTC